This entry is about one T cell receptor beta chain. The antigen is unknown. These data are taken from a study of T cell repertoires in cytomegalovirus infection. Looking at the study overall: Newly reported HLA-C-restricted and thoroughly characterized HLA-B-restricted CMV epitopes were employed. Based on public TCR beta signatures, there were indications of CMV infection and of a matching HLA type. Study observations and caveats: Using cumulative public TCR beta family frequency, the authors identified those who carried CMV together with the relevant HLA.

In TCRdb, the reads were re-called with MiXCR into one record per CDR3 protein. The data show some 200,000 distinct CDR3 sequences, with 35% to 45% seen just once and about 60% held by the top ten. CDR3 size: 16 residues. Trimming pared 5 bases from V and 3 bases from J, leaving 19 bases between. V is TRBV12-3 or TRBV12-4 and J is TRBJ1-2; unclear D gene. The clonotype comes from a human donor in good health (CMV status not recorded). Some clones in this sample may be carry-over from other donors' samples. The source material was CD8+ T cells from cultured PBMCs, sampled from culture after CMV antigen stimulation. CDR3 nucleotide sequence: TGTGCCAGCAGTCCCGCGGTAACACCGGTGGACTATGGCTACACCTTC. The encoded protein is CASSPAVTPVDYGYTF.